This T cell receptor beta chain was observed in a study of T cell responses to AZD1222 COVID-19 vaccine. Measured with immunoSEQ multiplex PCR; TCRdb has only the in-frame clones, and not every one. The table lists approximately 180,000 clones, 80% to 90% of them singletons. The sequence derives from an adult in good health. Here the sequenced sample was peripheral blood, taken on day 0 of AZD1222 vaccination.

DNA for the CDR3: TGTGCCACCAGCGTCAGGGGTCCCAATTCACCCCTCCACTTT. Protein: CATSVRGPNSPLHF. This chain uses TRBV15 with TRBJ1-6; the D gene is possibly TRBD1 (6 bases). V lost 5 bases to trimming and J lost 7 bases, with 12 bases between them. In germline, CDR1 is LNHNV, CDR2 YYDKDF (reference sequence). This CDR3 is 14 amino acids long. The entire variable domain, with the rest obtained from reference TRBV15 and TRBJ1-6, is as follows: DAMVIQNPRYQVTQFGKPVTLSCSQTLNHNVMYWYQQKSSQAPKLLFHYYDKDFNNEADTPDNFQSRRPNTSFCFLDIRSPGLGDTAMYLCATSVRGPNSPLHFGNGTRLTVT.